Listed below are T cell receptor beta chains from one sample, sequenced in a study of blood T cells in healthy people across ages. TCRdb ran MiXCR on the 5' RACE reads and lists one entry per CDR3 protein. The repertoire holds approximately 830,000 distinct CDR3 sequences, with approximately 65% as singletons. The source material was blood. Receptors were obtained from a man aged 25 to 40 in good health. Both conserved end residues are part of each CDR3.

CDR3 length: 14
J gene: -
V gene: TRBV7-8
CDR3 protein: CASSLEGALDEQYF

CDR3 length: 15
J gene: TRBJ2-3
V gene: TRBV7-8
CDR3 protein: CATHRTSVLTDTQYF

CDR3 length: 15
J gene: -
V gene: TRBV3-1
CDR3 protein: CASSQGVGVTYEQYF

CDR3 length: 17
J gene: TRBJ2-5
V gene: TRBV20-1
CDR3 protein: CSATRLAGVSLQETQYF

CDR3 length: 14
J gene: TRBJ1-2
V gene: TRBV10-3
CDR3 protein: CAISTGEISYGYTF

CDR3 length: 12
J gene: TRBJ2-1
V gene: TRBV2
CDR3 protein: CASSARQDEQFF

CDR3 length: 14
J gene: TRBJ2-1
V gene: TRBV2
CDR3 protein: CAILLAGEYNEQFF

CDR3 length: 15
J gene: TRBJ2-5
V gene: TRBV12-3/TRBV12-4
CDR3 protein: CASSLDEGALKTQYF

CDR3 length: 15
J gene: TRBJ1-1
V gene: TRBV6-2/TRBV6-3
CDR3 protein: CASSYSKQTNTEAFF

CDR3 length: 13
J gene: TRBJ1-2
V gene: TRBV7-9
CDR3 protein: CASIRTGGVGYTF

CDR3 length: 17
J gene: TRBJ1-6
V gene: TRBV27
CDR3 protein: CASSPKALLNYNSPLHF

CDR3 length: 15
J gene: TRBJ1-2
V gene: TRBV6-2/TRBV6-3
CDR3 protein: CASSYSGADPYGYTF

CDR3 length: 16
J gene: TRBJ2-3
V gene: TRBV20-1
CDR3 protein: CSARGTSGASLDTQYF

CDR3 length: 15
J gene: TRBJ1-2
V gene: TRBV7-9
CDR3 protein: CASSLNQGESSGYTF

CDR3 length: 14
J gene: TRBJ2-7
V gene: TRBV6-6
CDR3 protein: CASRSGPTLYEQYF

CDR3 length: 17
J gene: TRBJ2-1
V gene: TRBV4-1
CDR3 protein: CASSQGSVPSSYNEQFF

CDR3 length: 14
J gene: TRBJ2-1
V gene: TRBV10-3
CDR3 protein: CAISEPRTGSEQFF

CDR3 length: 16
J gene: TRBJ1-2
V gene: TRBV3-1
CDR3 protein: CASSRARTGGSEGYTF

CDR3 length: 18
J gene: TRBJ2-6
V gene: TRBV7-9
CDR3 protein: CASSPRTGVYAGANVLTF

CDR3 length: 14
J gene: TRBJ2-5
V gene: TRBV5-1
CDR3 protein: CASSFRRGGETQYF

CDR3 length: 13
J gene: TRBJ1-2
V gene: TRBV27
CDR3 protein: CASSPGQGAGYTF

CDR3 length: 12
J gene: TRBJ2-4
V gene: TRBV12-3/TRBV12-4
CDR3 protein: CASSYQGSVQYF

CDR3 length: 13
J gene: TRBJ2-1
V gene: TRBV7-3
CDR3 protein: CASSLDNSNEQFF

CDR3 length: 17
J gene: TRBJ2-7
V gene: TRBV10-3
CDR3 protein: CAISESWGAGSYNEQYF

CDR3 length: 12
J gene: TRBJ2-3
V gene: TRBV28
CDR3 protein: CASSDGPDTQYF

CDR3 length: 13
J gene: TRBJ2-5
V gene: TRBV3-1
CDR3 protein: CASSQLLQETQYF

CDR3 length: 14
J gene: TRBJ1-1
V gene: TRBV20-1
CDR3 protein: CGTGTGGGNTEAFF

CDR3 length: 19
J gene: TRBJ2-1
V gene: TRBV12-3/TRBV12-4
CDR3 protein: CVSSPGRTGGLSSYNEQFF

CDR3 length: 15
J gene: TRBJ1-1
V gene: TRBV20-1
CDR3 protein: CSARDINQGATKAFF

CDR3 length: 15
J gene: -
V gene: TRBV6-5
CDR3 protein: CASSPPGRGKETQYF

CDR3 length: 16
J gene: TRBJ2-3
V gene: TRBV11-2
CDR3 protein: CASSLAGQGGTDTQYF

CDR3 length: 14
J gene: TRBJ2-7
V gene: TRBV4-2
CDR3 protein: CASSQAASSYEQYF

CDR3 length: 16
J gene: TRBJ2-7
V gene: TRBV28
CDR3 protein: CASSFTYGGRSYEQYF

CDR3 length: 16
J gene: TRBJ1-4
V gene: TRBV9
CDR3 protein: CASSAQTGHNNEKLFF

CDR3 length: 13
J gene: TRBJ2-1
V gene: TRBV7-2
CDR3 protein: CASSGEGVNEQFF

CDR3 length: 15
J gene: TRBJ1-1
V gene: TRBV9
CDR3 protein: CASSQTGVETTEAFF

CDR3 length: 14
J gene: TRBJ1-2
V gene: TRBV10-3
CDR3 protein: CAISETGTGYGYTF

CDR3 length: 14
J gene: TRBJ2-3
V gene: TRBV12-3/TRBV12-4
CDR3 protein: CASTIAGGTDTQYF

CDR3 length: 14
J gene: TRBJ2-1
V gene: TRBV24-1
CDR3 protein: CATSDSLLGNEQFF

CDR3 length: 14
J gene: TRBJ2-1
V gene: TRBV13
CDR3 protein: CASSLPGLANEQFF

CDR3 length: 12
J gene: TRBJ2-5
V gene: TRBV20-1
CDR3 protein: CSARLIGETQYF

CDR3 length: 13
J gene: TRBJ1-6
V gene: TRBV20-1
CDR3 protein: CSAPGTVNSPLHF

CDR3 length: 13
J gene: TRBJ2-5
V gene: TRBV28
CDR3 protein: CASSLFPSGTQYF

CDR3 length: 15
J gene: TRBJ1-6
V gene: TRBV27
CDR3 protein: CASRQGYSYNSPLHF

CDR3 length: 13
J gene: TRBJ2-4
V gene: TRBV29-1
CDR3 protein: CSVEERQGNIQYF

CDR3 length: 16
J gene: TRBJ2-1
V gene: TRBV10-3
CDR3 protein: CAVSESGGDGVEVQFF

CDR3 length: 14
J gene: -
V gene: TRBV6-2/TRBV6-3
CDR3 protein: CASGTGDHSYEQYF

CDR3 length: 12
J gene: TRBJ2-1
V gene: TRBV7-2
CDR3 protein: CASSATYNEQFF

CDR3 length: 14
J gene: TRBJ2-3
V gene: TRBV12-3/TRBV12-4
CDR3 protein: CASRPRFGTDTQYF

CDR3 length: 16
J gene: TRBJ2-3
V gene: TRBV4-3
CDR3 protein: CASGQDYRELTDTQYF